These 21 T cell receptor beta chains were sequenced from one sample in a study of Graves' ophthalmopathy and Graves' hyperthyroidism. RNA transcripts yielded amplified TCR beta CDR3 regions. Following a first-round RT-PCR that used HTBI primers, a second-round multiplex PCR was carried out. TCRdb called the multiplex PCR reads again in MiXCR, with one record for every CDR3 protein. This sample has approximately 410,000 distinct CDR3 sequences, with about 16% found just once. Material: peripheral blood. These receptors originate from a woman between 18 and 29 years old with stable Graves' hyperthyroidism.

Only a few counts were recorded for this clonotype. The genes are TRBV20-1 and TRBJ2-2, with 8 bases matching TRBD2. Germline assignment: CDR1 DFQATT and CDR2 SNEGSKA (reference sequence). The CDR3 is 16 residues long. V dropped 5 bases and J dropped 3; count of bases not matched to a gene: 11. The CDR3 here is CSAAPGLALDTGELFF. The CDR3 DNA reads as TGCAGTGCTGCTCCTGGACTAGCCTTAGACACCGGGGAGCTGTTTTTT.

The gene calls are TRBV20-1 and TRBJ1-5; maybe TRBD1 (5 bases). The length of the CDR3 is 13 residues. Trimming took off 0 bases at V and 5 bases at J, with 8 bases between the two ends. Germline V lookup: CDR1 DFQATT, CDR2 SNEGSKA (reference sequence). As DNA, the CDR3 is TGCAGTGCTAGAGATACAGGCGATCAGCCCCAGCATTTT. Encoded protein: CSARDTGDQPQHF.

This clonotype was recorded many times. V is TRBV25-1 and J is TRBJ2-7; D is unclear. The V gene lost 11 bases and the J gene lost 3 bases, with 17 bases spanning the gap. The CDR3 length is 13 residues. Germline lookup yields CDR1 MGHDK and CDR2 SYGVNS. The CDR3: CAARAVGSYEQYF. CDR3 nucleotide sequence: TGTGCCGCACGTGCCGTGGGAAGCTACGAGCAGTACTTC.

This clonotype was detected ten times or more. At one boundary the junction diverges from the germline segment, which might be a read error. This chain uses TRBV6-5 with TRBJ1-2; D is unclear. The CDR3 spans 15 residues. Germline lookup yields CDR1 MNHEY and CDR2 SVGAGI. CDR3 sequence: CASSYSATWNYGYTF. CDR3 bases: TGTGCCAGCAGTTACTCGGCCACTTGGAACTATGGTTACACCTTC.

The rearrangement uses TRBV10-3 and TRBJ1-2; a possible D gene is TRBD1 (6 bases). Trimming took 7 bases from V and 7 from J, leaving 10 bases between them. CDR1 ENHRY and CDR2 SYGVKD come from the germline V gene. The length of the CDR3 is 11 residues. CDR3: CAIMGGGGYTF. CDR3 DNA: TGTGCCATCATGGGGGGCGGTGGCTACACCTTC.

This chain joins TRBV5-5 and TRBJ1-1; D unresolved. Deletions cut 5 bases from V and 4 bases from J, with 12 bases between. The CDR3 covers 13 residues. CDR1 SGHKS and CDR2 YYEKEE come from the germline V gene (reference sequence). CDR3 residues: CASRHGRGTEAFF. CDR3 bases: TGTGCCAGCAGACATGGACGGGGCACTGAAGCTTTCTTT.

This clonotype was detected ten times or more. V usage is TRBV15 and J usage is TRBJ2-7; 11 bases align to TRBD2. Per germline, CDR1 LNHNV and CDR2 YYDKDF (reference sequence). V lost 3 bases and J lost 7; bases outside the gene matches: 8. This CDR3 has 15 residues. DNA of the CDR3: TGTGCCACCAGCAGTCTTAGCGGGGGGGCCGGTGAGCAGTACTTC. The encoded protein is CATSSLSGGAGEQYF. Variable domain in full (rest from reference TRBV15 and TRBJ2-7): DAMVIQNPRYQVTQFGKPVTLSCSQTLNHNVMYWYQQKSSQAPKLLFHYYDKDFNNEADTPDNFQSRRPNTSFCFLDIRSPGLGDTAMYLCATSSLSGGAGEQYFGPGTRLTVT.

This clonotype was found a few times. The chain employs TRBV11-1 and TRBJ2-5; D might be TRBD2 (5 bases). This CDR3 is built from 18 residues. V was shortened by 0 bases and J by 1 base, with 18 bases between the two germline ends. The V gene's germline CDR1 is SGHAT and CDR2 FQDESV (reference sequence). CDR3 in DNA: TGTGCCAGCAGCTTAGCCGACTACCCAAGCTCGCCCCAAGAGACCCAGTACTTC. Amino acid sequence: CASSLADYPSSPQETQYF.

In this sample, this clonotype turned up many times. The chain uses TRBV12-3 or TRBV12-4 and TRBJ1-1; TRBD1 matches 7 bases. Unmatched junction bases numbered 8, after V lost 4 bases and J lost 6 bases. This CDR3 has 14 residues. CDR3 DNA: TGTGCCAGCAGTTCCGACAGGGATGTGCCTGAAGCTTTCTTT. Encoded protein: CASSSDRDVPEAFF.

The table lists this clonotype with many counts. The rearrangement links TRBV28 to TRBJ1-2; TRBD1 aligns across 10 bases. There are 15 residues in the CDR3. The germline gives CDR1 MDHEN, CDR2 SYDVKM. J was trimmed by 7 bases and V by 6 bases; bases with no gene match: 11. CDR3 sequence reads: CASSSGTGAFRGYTF. In DNA, the CDR3 is TGTGCCAGCAGCTCCGGGACAGGGGCTTTTCGTGGCTACACCTTC.

A single count supports this clonotype. The chain combines TRBV6-1 with TRBJ2-5; perhaps TRBD1 as D (6 bases). Germline V gene data show CDR1 as MNHNS and CDR2 as SASEGT. Trimming shortened V by 8 bases and J by 5 bases, and 15 bases separated the two germline ends. The CDR3 has 13 amino acids. Here the CDR3 reads CASAEDSHETQYF. The CDR3, as DNA: TGTGCCAGCGCCGAGGACAGCCATGAGACCCAGTACTTC.

At least ten counts were recorded for this clonotype. This sequence joins TRBV19 and TRBJ2-5; TRBD2 matches 12 bases. V was pared by 4 bases and J by 4 bases, with 13 bases of the junction left unmatched. Looked up from germline, CDR1 is LNHDA and CDR2 is SQIVND (reference sequence). The CDR3 has 18 amino acids. The CDR3 sequence: CASSRVTSGGPRGETQYF. The CDR3 DNA reads as TGTGCCAGTAGTAGGGTGACTAGCGGGGGCCCCAGGGGAGAGACCCAGTACTTC.

This clonotype was seen more than once but under ten times. The chain recombines TRBV18 with TRBJ2-5; 8 bases agree with TRBD2. CDR3 size: 15 residues. CDR1 is KGHSH and CDR2 is LQKENI in the germline V gene. Losses at the gene ends were 3 bases for V and 1 base for J; bases not matched to a gene: 4. The chain's CDR3 is CASSPGGAPQETQYF. DNA for the CDR3: TGTGCCAGCTCACCCGGGGGGGCACCCCAAGAGACCCAGTACTTC.

The sample holds a few counts of this clonotype. The rearrangement uses TRBV20-1 and TRBJ1-1, with 8 bases identical to TRBD1. CDR3 length: 15 amino acids. Germline CDR1 is DFQATT and CDR2 is SNEGSKA (reference sequence). The trim removed 1 base at V and 7 bases at J, leaving 11 bases unmatched. The CDR3 here is CSARAGTGIQFEAFF. Here the CDR3 DNA reads TGCAGTGCTAGAGCCGGGACAGGCATTCAATTTGAAGCTTTCTTT.

This clonotype showed up many times. The V and J genes are TRBV12-3 or TRBV12-4 and TRBJ2-2; tentatively, D is TRBD1 or TRBD2 (5 bases each). This CDR3 has 18 residues. Trimming took 5 bases from V and 4 from J, leaving 23 bases between them. The CDR3 DNA sequence: TGTGCCAGCAGTCCAGAGGGGCGAGGGATGCGGAGCACCGGGGAGCTGTTTTTT. Translated: CASSPEGRGMRSTGELFF.

The table lists this clonotype with many counts. This chain uses TRBV2 with TRBJ1-1; D unresolved. CDR3 length: 12 amino acids. V gave up 6 bases and J gave up 0 bases, with 5 bases separating them. From germline, CDR1 is SNHLY and CDR2 FYNNEI. CDR3: CASRMMNTEAFF. CDR3 sequence (DNA): TGTGCCAGCAGGATGATGAACACTGAAGCTTTCTTT.

A few counts support this clonotype. V is TRBV7-9 and J is TRBJ1-1; no clear D. Germline lookup yields CDR1 SEHNR and CDR2 FQNEAQ (reference sequence). V shed 4 bases and J shed 4 bases, with 13 bases lying between them. This CDR3 contains 14 residues. The CDR3 nucleotides read TGTGCCAGCAGCTCTCCGGACTCGGCCACTGAAGCTTTCTTT. Protein product: CASSSPDSATEAFF.

This clonotype was counted many times. The chain carries TRBV6-1 and TRBJ1-2, with unresolved D. Germline V lookup: CDR1 MNHNS, CDR2 SASEGT. V lost 1 base and J 4 bases, leaving 10 bases between the germline ends. This CDR3 comprises 14 residues. Written as DNA, the CDR3 is TGTGCCAGCAGTGAAGTGGGCAGCCGCTATGGCTACACCTTC. Translation: CASSEVGSRYGYTF.

This clonotype was recorded at least ten times. At one boundary the junction diverges from the germline segment, which might be a read error. The chain combines TRBV2 with TRBJ1-2, with D hard to call. The CDR3 is 14 amino acids. Germline-derived CDR1 and CDR2 are SNHLY and FYNNEI. CDR3 in amino acids: CASRGRAANYGHTF. CDR3 in DNA: TGTGCCAGCAGAGGACGGGCAGCTAACTATGGCCACACCTTC.

This clonotype was detected ten times or more. CDR3 bases: TGTGCCACTACAGGACAGCCGAACCTAGCTAACTATGGCTACACCTTC. This encodes CATTGQPNLANYGYTF. The rearrangement joins TRBV6-5 to TRBJ1-2, with a tentative D call TRBD1 (6 bases). The CDR3 spans 16 residues. CDR1 is MNHEY and CDR2 is SVGAGI in the germline V gene. V was trimmed by 10 bases and J by 0 bases, leaving 21 bases between them.

CDR3 sequence: CASSLDGPGYEQYF. The CDR3 DNA sequence: TGTGCCAGCAGCTTAGATGGCCCCGGCTACGAGCAGTACTTC. The chain uses TRBV7-8 and TRBJ2-7; the D is unclear. This CDR3 has 14 amino acids. CDR1 SGHVS and CDR2 FQNEAQ come from the germline V gene. The V gene lost 1 base and the J gene lost 3 bases, with 10 bases spanning the gap.